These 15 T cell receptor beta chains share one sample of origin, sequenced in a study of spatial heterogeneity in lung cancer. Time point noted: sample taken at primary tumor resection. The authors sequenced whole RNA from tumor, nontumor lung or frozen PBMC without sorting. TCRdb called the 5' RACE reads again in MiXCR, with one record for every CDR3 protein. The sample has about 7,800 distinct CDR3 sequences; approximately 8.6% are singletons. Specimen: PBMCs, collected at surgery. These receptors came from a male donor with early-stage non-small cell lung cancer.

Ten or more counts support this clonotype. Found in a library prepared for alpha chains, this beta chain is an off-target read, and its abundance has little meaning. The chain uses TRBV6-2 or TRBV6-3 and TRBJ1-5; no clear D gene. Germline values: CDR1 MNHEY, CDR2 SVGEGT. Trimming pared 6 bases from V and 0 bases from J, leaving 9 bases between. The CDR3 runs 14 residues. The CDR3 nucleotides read TGTGCCAGCAGGACACAATTTAGCAATCAGCCCCAGCATTTT. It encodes CASRTQFSNQPQHF.

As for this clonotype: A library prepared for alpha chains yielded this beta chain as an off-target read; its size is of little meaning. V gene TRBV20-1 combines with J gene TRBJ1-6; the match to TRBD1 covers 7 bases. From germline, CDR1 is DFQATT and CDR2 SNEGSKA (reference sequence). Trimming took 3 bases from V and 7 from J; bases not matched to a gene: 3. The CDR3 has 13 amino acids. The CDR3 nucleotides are TGCAGTGCTAGCGACAGGGTAAATTCACCCCTCCACTTT. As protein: CSASDRVNSPLHF.

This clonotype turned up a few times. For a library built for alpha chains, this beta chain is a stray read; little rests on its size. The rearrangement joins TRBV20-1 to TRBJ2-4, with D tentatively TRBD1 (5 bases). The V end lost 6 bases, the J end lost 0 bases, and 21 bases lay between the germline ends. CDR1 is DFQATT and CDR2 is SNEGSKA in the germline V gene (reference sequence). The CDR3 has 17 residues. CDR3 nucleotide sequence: TGCAGTGCCCCACTGAGTCTAAAGGGGTTAGCCAAAAACATTCAGTACTTC. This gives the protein CSAPLSLKGLAKNIQYF.

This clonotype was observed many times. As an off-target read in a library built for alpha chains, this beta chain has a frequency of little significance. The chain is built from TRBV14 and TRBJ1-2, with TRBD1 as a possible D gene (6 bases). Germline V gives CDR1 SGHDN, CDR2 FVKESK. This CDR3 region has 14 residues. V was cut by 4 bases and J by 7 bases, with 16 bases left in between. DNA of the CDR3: TGTGCCAGCAGCCGACGTAGGACAGATGGTGGCTACACCTTC. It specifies CASSRRRTDGGYTF.

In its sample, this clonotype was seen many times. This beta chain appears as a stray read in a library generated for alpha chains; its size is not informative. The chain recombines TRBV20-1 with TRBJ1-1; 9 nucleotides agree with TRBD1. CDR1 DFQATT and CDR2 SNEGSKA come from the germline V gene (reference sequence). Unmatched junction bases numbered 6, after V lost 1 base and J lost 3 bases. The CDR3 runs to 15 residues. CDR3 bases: TGCAGTGCTAGAGCGCCACAGGGGGCGCACACTGAAGCTTTCTTT. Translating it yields CSARAPQGAHTEAFF.

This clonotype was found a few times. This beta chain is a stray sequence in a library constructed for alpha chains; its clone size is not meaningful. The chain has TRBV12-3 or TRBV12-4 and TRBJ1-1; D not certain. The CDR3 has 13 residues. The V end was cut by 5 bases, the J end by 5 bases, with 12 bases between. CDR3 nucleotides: TGTGCCAGCAGTCAGGAGGATCGGACTGAAGCTTTCTTT. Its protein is CASSQEDRTEAFF.

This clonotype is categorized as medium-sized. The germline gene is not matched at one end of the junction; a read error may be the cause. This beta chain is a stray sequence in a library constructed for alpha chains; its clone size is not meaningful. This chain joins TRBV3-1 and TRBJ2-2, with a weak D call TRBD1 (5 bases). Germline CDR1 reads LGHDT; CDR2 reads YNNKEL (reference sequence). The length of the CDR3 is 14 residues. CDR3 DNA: TGTGCCAGCAGACAAGGGGCCGGTCGCGGGGAGCTGTTTTTT. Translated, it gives CASRQGAGRGELFF.

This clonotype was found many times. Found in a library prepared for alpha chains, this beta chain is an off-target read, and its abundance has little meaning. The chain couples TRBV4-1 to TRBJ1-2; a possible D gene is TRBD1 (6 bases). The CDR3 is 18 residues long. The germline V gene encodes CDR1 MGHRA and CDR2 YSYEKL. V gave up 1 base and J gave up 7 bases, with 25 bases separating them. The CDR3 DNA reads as TGCGCCAGCAGCCAAGGGGACCAGGGGCCCGCGAGCGTTTTTGGCTACACCTTC. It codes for CASSQGDQGPASVFGYTF.

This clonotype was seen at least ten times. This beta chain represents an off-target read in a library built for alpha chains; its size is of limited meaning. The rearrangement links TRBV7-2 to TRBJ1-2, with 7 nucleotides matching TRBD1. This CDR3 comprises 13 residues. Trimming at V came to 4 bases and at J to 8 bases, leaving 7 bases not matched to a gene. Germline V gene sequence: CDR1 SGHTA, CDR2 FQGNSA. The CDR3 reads CASSSGTEEGYTF. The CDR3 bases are TGTGCCAGCAGCTCCGGGACAGAGGAGGGCTACACCTTC. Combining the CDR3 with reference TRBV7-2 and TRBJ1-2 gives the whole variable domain GAGVSQSPSNKVTEKGKDVELRCDPISGHTALYWYRQSLGQGLEFLIYFQGNSAPDKSGLPSDRFSAERTGGSVSTLTIQRTQQEDSAVYLCASSSGTEEGYTFGSGTRLTVV.

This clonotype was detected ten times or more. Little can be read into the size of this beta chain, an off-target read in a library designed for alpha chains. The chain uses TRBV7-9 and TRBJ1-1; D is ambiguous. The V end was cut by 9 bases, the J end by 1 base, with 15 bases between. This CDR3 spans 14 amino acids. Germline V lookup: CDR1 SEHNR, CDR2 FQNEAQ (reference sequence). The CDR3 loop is CASTTSPPNTEAFF. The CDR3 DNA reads TGTGCCAGTACCACTAGTCCCCCGAACACTGAAGCTTTCTTT. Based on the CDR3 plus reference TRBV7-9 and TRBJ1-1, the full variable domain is DTGVSQNPRHKITKRGQNVTFRCDPISEHNRLYWYRQTLGQGPEFLTYFQNEAQLEKSRLLSDRFSAERPKGSFSTLEIQRTEQGDSAMYLCASTTSPPNTEAFFGQGTRLTVV.

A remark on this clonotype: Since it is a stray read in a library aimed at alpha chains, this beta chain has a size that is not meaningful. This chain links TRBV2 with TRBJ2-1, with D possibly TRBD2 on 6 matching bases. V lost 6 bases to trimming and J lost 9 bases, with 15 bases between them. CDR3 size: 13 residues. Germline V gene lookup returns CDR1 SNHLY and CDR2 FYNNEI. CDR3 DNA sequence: TGTGCCAGCAGGGAGGGCCTCGGGACTGAGCAGTTCTTC. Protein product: CASREGLGTEQFF.

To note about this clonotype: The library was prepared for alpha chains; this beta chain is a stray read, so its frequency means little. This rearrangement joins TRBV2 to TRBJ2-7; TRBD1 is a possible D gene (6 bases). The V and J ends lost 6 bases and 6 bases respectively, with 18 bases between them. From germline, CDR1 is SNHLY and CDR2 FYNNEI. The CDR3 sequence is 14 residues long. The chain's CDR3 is CASRRTERPGEQYF. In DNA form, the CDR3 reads TGTGCCAGCAGGCGGACAGAACGCCCGGGCGAGCAGTACTTC.

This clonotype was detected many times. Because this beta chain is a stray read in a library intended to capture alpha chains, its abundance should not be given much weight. The CDR3 loop is CSARDLLGTGSSYEQFF. CDR3 DNA sequence: TGCAGTGCTAGAGATTTATTGGGGACGGGCTCTTCGTATGAGCAGTTCTTC. The rearrangement links TRBV20-1 to TRBJ2-1, with D possibly called TRBD1 or TRBD2 (5 bases each). Germline loops: CDR1 DFQATT, CDR2 SNEGSKA (reference sequence). The V end was cut by 0 bases, the J end by 8 bases, with 23 bases between. There are 17 residues in the CDR3.

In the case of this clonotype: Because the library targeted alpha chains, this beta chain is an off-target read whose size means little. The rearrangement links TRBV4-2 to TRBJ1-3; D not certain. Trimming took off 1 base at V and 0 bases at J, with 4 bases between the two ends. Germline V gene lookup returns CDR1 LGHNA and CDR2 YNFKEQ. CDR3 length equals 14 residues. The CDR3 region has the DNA TGTGCCAGCAGCCAAGGTGACTCTGGAAACACCATATATTTT. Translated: CASSQGDSGNTIYF.

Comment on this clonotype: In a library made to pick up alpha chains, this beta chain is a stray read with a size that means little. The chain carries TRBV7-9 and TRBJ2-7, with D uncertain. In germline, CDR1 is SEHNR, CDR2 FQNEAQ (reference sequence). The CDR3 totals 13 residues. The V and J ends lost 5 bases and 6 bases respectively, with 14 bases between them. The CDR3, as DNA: TGTGCCAGCAGCCCGAAAGCCCCGGGCGAGCAGTACTTC. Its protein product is CASSPKAPGEQYF. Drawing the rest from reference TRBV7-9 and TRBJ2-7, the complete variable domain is DTGVSQNPRHKITKRGQNVTFRCDPISEHNRLYWYRQTLGQGPEFLTYFQNEAQLEKSRLLSDRFSAERPKGSFSTLEIQRTEQGDSAMYLCASSPKAPGEQYFGPGTRLTVT.